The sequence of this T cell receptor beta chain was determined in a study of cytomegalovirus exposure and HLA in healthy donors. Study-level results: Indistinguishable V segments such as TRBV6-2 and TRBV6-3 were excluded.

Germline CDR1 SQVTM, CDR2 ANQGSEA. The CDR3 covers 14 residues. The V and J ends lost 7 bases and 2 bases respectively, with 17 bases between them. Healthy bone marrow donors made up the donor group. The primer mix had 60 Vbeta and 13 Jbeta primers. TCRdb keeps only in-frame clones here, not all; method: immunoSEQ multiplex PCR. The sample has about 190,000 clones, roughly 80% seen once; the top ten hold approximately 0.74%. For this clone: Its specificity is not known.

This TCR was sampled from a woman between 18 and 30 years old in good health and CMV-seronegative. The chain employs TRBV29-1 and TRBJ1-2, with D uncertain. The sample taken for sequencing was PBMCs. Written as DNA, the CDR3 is TGCAGCGCACCCTTTCAAGACGGGAACTATGGCTACACCTTC. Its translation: CSAPFQDGNYGYTF.